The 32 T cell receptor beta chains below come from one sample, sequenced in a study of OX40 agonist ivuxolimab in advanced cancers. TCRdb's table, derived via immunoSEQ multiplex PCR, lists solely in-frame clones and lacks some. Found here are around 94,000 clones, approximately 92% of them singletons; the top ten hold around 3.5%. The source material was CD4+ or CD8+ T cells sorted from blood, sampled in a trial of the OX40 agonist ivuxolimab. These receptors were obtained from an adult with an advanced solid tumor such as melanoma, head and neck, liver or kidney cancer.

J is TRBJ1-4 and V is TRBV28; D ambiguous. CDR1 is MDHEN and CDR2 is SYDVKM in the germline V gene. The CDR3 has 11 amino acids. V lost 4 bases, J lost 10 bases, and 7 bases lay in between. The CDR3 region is CASSWRGKLFF. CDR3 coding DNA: TGTGCCAGCAGTTGGCGAGGAAAACTGTTTTTT.

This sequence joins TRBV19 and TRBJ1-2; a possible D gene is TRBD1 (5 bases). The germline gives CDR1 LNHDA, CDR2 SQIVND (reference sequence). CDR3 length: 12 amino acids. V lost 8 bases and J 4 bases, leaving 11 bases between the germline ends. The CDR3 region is CASGGRPYGYTF. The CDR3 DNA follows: TGTGCCAGTGGGGGGAGACCCTATGGCTACACCTTC. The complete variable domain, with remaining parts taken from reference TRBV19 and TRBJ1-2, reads DGGITQSPKYLFRKEGQNVTLSCEQNLNHDAMYWYRQDPGQGLRLIYYSQIVNDFQKGDIAEGYSVSREKKESFPLTVTSAQKNPTAFYLCASGGRPYGYTFGSGTRLTVV.

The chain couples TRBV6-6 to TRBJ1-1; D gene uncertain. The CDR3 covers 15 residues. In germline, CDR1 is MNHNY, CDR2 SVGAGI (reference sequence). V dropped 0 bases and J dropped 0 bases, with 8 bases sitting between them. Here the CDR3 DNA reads TGTGCCAGCAGTTACTCCCGCAGCATGAACACTGAAGCTTTCTTT. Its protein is CASSYSRSMNTEAFF.

CDR3 amino acids: CASSLQGGGDQPQHF. The CDR3 nucleotides read TGTGCCAGCAGCCTCCAAGGAGGGGGCGATCAGCCCCAGCATTTT. The rearrangement links TRBV6-5 to TRBJ1-5, with TRBD1 identical over 7 bases. The CDR3 length is 15 residues. J was trimmed by 5 bases and V by 6 bases; bases with no gene match: 10. CDR1 is MNHEY and CDR2 is SVGAGI in the germline V gene.

The CDR3 DNA follows: TGTGCCAGTAGTATCCAGCGCCAGGGGGCCAGCGAGCAGTACTTC. Translating it yields CASSIQRQGASEQYF. The rearrangement uses TRBV19 and TRBJ2-7, with 8 bases fitting TRBD1. The CDR3 covers 15 residues. V shed 3 bases and J 6 bases; nucleotides not matched to a gene: 10. In germline, CDR1 is LNHDA, CDR2 SQIVND (reference sequence).

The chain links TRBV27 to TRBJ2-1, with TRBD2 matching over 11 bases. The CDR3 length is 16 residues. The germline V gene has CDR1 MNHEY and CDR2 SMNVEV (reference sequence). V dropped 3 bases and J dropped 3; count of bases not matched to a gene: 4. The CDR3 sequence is CASSFIGTSGYNEQFF. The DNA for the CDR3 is TGTGCCAGCAGTTTTATAGGGACTAGCGGCTACAATGAGCAGTTCTTC.

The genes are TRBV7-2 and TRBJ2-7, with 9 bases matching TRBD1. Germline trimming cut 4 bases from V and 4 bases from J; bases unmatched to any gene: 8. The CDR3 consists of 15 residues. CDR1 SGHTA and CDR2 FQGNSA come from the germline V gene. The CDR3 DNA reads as TGTGCCAGCAGCTCGTACTCCGGGACAGGGTACGAGCAGTACTTC. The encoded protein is CASSSYSGTGYEQYF.

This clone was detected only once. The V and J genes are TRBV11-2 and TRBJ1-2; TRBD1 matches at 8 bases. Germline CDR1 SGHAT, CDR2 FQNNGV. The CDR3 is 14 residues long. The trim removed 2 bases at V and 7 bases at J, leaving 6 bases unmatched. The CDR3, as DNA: TGTGCCAGCAGCTTAACCAGGGGGCAGGGTGGCTACACCTTC. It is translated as CASSLTRGQGGYTF.

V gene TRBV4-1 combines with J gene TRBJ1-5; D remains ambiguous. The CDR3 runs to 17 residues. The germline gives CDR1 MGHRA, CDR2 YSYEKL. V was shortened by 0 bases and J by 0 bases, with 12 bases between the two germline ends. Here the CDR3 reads CASSQDPPQNSNQPQHF. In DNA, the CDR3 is TGCGCCAGCAGCCAAGACCCCCCACAGAATAGCAATCAGCCCCAGCATTTT.

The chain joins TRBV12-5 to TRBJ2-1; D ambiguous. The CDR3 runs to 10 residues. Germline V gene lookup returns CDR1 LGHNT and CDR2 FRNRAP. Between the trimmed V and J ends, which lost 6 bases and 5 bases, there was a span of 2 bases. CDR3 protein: CASGNNEQFF. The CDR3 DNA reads TGTGCTAGTGGAAACAATGAGCAGTTCTTC. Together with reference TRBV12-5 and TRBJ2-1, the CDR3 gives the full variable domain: DARVTQTPRHKVTEMGQEVTMRCQPILGHNTVFWYRQTMMQGLELLAYFRNRAPLDDSGMPKDRFSAEMPDATLATLKIQPSEPRDSAVYFCASGNNEQFFGPGTRLTVL.

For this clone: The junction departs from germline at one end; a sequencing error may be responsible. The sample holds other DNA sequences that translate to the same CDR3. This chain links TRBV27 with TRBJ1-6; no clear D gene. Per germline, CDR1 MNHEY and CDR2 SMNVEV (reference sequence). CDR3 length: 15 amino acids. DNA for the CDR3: TGTGCCAGCAGTTTAGAAGTCTCCTATAATTCACCTCTCCACTTT. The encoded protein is CASSLEVSYNSPLHF.

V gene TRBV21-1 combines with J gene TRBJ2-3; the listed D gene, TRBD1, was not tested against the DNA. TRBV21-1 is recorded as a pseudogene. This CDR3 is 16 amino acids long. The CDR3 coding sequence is TGTGCCAGCAGCAAAGGAGGTCAGGGGAATGCAGATACGCAGTATTTT. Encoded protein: CASSKGGQGNADTQYF.

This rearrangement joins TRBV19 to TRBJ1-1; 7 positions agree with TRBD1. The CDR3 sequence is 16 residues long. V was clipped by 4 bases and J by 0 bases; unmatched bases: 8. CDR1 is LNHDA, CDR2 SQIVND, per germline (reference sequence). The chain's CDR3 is CASSTLSTGVNTEAFF. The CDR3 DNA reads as TGTGCCAGTAGTACCTTGAGTACAGGGGTGAACACTGAAGCTTTCTTT. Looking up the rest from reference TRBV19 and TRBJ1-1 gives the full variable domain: DGGITQSPKYLFRKEGQNVTLSCEQNLNHDAMYWYRQDPGQGLRLIYYSQIVNDFQKGDIAEGYSVSREKKESFPLTVTSAQKNPTAFYLCASSTLSTGVNTEAFFGQGTRLTVV.

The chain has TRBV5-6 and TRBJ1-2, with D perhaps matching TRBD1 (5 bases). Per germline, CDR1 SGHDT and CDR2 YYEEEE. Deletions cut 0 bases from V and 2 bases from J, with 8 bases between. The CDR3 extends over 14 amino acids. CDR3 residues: CASSLGGANYGYTF. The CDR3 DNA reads TGTGCCAGCAGCTTGGGGGGCGCGAACTATGGCTACACCTTC.

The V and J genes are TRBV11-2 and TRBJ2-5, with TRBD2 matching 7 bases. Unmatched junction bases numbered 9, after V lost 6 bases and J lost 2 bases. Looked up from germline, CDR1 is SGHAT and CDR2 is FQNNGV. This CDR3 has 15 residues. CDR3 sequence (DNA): TGTGCCAGCAGTCTGGGGCTAGCGGCTCAAGAGACCCAGTACTTC. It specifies CASSLGLAAQETQYF.

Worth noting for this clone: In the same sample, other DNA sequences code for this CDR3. CDR3 bases: TGTGCCAGCAGCGACAGCAATCAGCCCCAGCATTTT. The encoded protein is CASSDSNQPQHF. V gene TRBV2 combines with J gene TRBJ1-5; D is unresolved. CDR1 and CDR2 from the germline V gene are SNHLY and FYNNEI. V was pared by 6 bases and J by 1 base, with 4 bases between. The CDR3 consists of 12 residues.

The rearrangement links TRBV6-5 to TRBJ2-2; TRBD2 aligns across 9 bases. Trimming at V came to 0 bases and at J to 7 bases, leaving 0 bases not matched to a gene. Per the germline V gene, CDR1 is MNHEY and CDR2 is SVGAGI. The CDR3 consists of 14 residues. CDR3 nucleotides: TGTGCCAGCAGTTACTCAGCGGGAGGCGGGGAGCTGTTTTTT. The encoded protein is CASSYSAGGGELFF.

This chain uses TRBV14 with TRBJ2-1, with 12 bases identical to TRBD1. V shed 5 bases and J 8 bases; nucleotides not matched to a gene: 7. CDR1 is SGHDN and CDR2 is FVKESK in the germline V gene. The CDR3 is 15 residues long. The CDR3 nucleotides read TGTGCCAGCAGCGCCCGGGACAGGGGGCTCTATGAGCAGTTCTTC. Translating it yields CASSARDRGLYEQFF.

CDR3 sequence reads: CASSQSTVAKNIQYF. The CDR3 DNA is TGCGCCAGCAGCCAGTCCACGGTAGCCAAAAACATTCAGTACTTC. The chain is built from TRBV4-3 and TRBJ2-4; D is unclear. This CDR3 is built from 15 residues. Per germline, CDR1 LGHNA and CDR2 YSLEER. Deletions cut 3 bases from V and 0 bases from J, with 9 bases between.

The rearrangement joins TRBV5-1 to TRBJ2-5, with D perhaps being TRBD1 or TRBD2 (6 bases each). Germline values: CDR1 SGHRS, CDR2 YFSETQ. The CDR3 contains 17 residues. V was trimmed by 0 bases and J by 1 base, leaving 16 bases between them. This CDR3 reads CASSLASGGDIQETQYF. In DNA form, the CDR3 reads TGCGCCAGCAGCTTGGCCTCCGGAGGGGACATCCAAGAGACCCAGTACTTC.

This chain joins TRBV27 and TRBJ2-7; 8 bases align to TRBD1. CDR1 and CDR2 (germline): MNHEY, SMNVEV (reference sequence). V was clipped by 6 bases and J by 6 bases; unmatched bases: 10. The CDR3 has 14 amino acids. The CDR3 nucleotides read TGTGCCAGCAGCTTAGCCTCAGGGGGCAGCGAGCAGTACTTC. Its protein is CASSLASGGSEQYF.

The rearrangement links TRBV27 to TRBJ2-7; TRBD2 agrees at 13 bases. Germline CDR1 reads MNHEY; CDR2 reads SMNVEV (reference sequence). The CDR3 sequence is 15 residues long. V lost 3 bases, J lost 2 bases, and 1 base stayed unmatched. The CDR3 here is CASSLTSGRTYEQYF. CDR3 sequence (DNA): TGTGCCAGCAGTTTGACTAGCGGGAGGACCTACGAGCAGTACTTC.

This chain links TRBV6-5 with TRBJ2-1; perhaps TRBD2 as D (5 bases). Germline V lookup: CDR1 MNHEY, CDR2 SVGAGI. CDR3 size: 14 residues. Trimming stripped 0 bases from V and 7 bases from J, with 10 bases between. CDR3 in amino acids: CASSYSDSGNEQFF. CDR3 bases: TGTGCCAGCAGTTACTCGGACTCCGGGAATGAGCAGTTCTTC.

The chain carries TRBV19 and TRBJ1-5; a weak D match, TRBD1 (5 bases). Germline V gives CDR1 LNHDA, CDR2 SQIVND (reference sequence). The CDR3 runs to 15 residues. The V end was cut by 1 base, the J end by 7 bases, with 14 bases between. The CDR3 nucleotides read TGTGCCAGTAGTATAGTTTCTGGCAGGGAACAGCCCCAGCATTTT. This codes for CASSIVSGREQPQHF.

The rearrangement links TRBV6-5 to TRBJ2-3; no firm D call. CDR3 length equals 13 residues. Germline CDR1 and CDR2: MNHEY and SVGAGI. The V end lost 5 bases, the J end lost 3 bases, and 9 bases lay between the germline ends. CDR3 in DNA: TGTGCCAGCAGTCCTTTTATTACAGATACGCAGTATTTT. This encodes CASSPFITDTQYF.

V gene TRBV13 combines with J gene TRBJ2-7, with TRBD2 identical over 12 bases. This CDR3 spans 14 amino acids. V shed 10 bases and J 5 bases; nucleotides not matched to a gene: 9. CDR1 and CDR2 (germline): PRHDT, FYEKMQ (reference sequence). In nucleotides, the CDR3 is TGTGCCACCCTGAAACTAGCGGGAGGCCACGAGCAGTACTTC. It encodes CATLKLAGGHEQYF.

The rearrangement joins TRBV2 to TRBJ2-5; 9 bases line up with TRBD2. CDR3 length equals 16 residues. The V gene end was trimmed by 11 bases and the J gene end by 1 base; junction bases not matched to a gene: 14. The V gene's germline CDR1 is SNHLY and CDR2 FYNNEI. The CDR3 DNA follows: TGTGCCGTACGAACCTGGGCTAGCGGGGTCCAAGAGACCCAGTACTTC. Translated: CAVRTWASGVQETQYF.

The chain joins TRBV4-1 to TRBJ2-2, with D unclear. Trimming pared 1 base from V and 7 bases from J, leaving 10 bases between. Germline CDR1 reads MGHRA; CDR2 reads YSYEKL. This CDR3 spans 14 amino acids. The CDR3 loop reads CASSQALAGGELFF. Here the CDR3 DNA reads TGCGCCAGCAGCCAAGCGCTGGCCGGCGGGGAGCTGTTTTTT.

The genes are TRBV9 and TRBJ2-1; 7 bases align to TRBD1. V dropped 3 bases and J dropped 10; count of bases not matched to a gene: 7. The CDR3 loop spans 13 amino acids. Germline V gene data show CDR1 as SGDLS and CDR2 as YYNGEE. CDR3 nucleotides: TGTGCCAGCAGCGAGCTACAGGGGAACGAGCAGTTCTTC. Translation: CASSELQGNEQFF.

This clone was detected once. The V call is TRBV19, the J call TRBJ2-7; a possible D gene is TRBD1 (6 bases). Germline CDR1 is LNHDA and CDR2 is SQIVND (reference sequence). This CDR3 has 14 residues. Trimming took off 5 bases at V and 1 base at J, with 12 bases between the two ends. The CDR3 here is CASSYADSSYEQYF. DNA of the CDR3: TGTGCCAGTAGTTACGCGGACAGTTCCTACGAGCAGTACTTC.

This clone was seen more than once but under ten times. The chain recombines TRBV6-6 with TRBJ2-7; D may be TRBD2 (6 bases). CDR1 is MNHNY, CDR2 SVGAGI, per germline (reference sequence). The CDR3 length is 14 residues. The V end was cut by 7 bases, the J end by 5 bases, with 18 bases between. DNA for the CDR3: TGTGCCAGCACCATGGAGGAGGGGACGGACGAGCAGTACTTC. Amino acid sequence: CASTMEEGTDEQYF.

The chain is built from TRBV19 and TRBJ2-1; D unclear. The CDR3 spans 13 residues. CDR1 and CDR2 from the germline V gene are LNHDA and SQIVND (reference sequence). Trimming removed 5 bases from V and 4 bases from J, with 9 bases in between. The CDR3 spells CASSYSSYNEQFF. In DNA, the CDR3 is TGTGCCAGTAGTTACTCTAGTTACAATGAGCAGTTCTTC.